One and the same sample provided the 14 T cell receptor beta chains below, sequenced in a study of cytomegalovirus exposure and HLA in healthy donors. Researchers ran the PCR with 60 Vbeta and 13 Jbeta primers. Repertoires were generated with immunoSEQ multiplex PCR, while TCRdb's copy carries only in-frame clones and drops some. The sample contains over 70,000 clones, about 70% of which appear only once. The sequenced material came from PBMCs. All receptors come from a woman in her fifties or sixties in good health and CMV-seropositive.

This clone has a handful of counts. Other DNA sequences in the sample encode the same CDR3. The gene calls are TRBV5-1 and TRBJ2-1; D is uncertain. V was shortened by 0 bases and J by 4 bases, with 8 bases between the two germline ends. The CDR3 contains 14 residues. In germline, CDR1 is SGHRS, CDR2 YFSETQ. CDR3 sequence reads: CASSLDPGYNEQFF. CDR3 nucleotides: TGCGCCAGCAGCTTGGATCCAGGATACAATGAGCAGTTCTTC.

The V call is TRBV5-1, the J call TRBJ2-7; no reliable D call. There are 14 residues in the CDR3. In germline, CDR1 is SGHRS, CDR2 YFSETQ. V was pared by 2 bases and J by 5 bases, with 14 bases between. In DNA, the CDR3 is TGCGCCAGCAGCTTTGGTACATCCTTTGACGAGCAGTACTTC. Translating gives CASSFGTSFDEQYF.

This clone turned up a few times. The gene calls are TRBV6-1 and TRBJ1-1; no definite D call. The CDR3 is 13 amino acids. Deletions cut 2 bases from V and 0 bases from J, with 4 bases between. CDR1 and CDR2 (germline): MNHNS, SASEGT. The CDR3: CASSENMNTEAFF. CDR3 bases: TGTGCCAGCAGTGAAAACATGAACACTGAAGCTTTCTTT.

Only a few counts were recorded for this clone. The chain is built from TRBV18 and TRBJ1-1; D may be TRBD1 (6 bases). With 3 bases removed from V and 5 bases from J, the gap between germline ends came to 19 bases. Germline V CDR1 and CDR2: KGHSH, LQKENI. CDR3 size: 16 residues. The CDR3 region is CASSPNRYTGYTEAFF. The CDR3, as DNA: TGTGCCAGCTCACCCAATCGGTATACAGGGTATACTGAAGCTTTCTTT. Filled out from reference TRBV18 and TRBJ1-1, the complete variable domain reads NAGVMQNPRHLVRRRGQEARLRCSPMKGHSHVYWYRQLPEEGLKFMVYLQKENIIDESGMPKERFSAEFPKEGPSILRIQQVVRGDSAAYFCASSPNRYTGYTEAFFGQGTRLTVV.

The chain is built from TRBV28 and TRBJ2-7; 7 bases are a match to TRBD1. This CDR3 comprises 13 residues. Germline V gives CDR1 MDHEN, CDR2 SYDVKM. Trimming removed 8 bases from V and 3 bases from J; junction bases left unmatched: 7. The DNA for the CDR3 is TGTGCCAGCCGCAGGGGGTTTATCTACGAGCAGTACTTC. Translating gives CASRRGFIYEQYF.

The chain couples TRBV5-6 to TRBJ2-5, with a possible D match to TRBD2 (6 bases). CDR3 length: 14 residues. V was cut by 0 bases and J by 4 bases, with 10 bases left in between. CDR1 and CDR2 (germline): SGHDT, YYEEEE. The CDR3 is CASSLGLASETQYF. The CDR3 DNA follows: TGTGCCAGCAGCTTGGGGCTAGCGTCAGAGACCCAGTACTTC.

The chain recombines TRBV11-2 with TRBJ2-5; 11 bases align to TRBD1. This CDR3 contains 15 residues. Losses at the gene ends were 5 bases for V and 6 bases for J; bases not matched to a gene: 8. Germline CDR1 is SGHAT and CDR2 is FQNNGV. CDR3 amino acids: CASSEDRGPWKTQYF. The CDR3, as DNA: TGTGCCAGCAGCGAGGACAGGGGGCCTTGGAAGACCCAGTACTTC.

This CDR3 reads CASSSGTGGSYTEAFF. CDR3 bases: TGCGCCAGCAGCTCCGGGACAGGGGGCTCGTACACTGAAGCTTTCTTT. J is TRBJ1-1 and V is TRBV10-1; TRBD1 aligns across 12 bases. CDR3 length equals 16 residues. Germline lookup yields CDR1 WNHNN and CDR2 SYGVQD (reference sequence). V was clipped by 6 bases and J by 3 bases; unmatched bases: 8.

The CDR3 is CASRLTGQETQYF. DNA for the CDR3: TGTGCCAGCAGGTTGACAGGTCAAGAGACCCAGTACTTC. The chain couples TRBV5-8 to TRBJ2-5; D is perhaps TRBD1 (6 bases). This CDR3 is 13 amino acids long. Germline V CDR1 and CDR2: SGHTS, YDEGEE. V was shortened by 5 bases and J by 2 bases, with 10 bases between the two germline ends.

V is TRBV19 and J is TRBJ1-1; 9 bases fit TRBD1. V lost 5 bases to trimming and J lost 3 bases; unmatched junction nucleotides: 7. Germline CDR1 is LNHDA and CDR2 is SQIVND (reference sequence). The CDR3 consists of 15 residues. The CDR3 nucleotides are TGTGCCAGTAGTCCCGACAGGGGGAGGGACACTGAAGCTTTCTTT. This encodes CASSPDRGRDTEAFF.

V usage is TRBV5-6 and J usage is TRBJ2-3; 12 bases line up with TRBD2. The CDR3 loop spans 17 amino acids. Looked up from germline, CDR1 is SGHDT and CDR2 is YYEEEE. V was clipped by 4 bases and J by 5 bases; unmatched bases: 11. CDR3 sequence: CASSPKQTSGRRDTQYF. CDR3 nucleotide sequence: TGTGCCAGCAGCCCAAAGCAGACTAGCGGGAGACGAGATACGCAGTATTTT.

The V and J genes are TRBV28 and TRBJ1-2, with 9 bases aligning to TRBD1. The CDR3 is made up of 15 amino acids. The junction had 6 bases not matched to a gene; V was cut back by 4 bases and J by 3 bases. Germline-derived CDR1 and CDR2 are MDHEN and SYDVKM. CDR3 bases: TGTGCCAGCAGTTCGGGGACAGGGACCGACTATGGCTACACCTTC. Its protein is CASSSGTGTDYGYTF.

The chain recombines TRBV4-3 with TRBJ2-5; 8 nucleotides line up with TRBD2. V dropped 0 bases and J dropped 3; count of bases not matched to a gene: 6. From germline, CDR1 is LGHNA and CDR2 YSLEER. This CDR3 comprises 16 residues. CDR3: CASSQDRSGGEETQYF. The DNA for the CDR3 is TGCGCCAGCAGCCAAGATCGTTCCGGGGGGGAAGAGACCCAGTACTTC.

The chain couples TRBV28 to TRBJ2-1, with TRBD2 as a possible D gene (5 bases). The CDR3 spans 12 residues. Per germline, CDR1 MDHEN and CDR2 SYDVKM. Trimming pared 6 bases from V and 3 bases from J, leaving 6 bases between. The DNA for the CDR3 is TGTGCCAGCAGCGGGGTCTACAATGAGCAGTTCTTC. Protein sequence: CASSGVYNEQFF.